The sequence of this TCR beta chain was determined in a study of post-analysis software for immune sequencing data. The overall study: Included courses were relapsing-remitting and secondary progressive multiple sclerosis; progressive-relapsing multiple sclerosis was also included. Study-level results: With TRBV5-6, TRBV5-1 and TRBV20-1 included, 4 or 5 TRBV segments were more frequent in patients than in controls. Controls' normalized Chao1 diversity significantly exceeded that of multiple sclerosis patients. Same-batch preparations were strongly co-clustered by F measure.

This clonotype was picked up many times. The antigen is undetermined. Germline trimming cut 5 bases from V and 1 base from J; bases unmatched to any gene: 17. The V gene's germline CDR1 is DFQATT and CDR2 SNEGSKA (reference sequence). CDR3 length equals 18 residues. cDNA libraries for TCR beta contained unique molecular identifiers. Via MiXCR, TCRdb re-called the PCR reads, giving one row per CDR3 protein. The sample carries approximately 570,000 distinct CDR3 sequences, about 40% recorded once. Sequencing was performed on blood. The sequence was obtained from a girl between 5 and 17 years old with multiple sclerosis. The chain links TRBV20-1 to TRBJ2-5; 9 bases map to TRBD2. For the CDR3, the DNA is TGCAGTGCTCGAATACATCAGGGGCTAGCGGGGCCCCAAGAGACCCAGTACTTC. It specifies CSARIHQGLAGPQETQYF.